The sequence of this T cell receptor (beta chain) was determined in a study of control samples from healthy donors and cancer patients. This CDR3 has 14 amino acids. Looked up from germline, CDR1 is SGHRS and CDR2 is YFSETQ. Trimming left V 7 bases short and J 5 bases short, with 16 bases between. The method was immunoSEQ multiplex PCR; TCRdb's version includes in-frame clones alone and lacks a portion of them. The sample records 100,000 to 150,000 clones, 85% to 95% being singletons. This clonotype was sampled from a man older than 75 with head and neck cancer. The specimen sequenced was PBMCs. V gene TRBV5-1 combines with J gene TRBJ2-1; either TRBD1 or TRBD2 may fit D (6 bases each). CDR3 protein: CASGGLARNNEQFF. CDR3 coding DNA: TGCGCCAGCGGGGGGCTAGCCCGCAACAATGAGCAGTTCTTC.